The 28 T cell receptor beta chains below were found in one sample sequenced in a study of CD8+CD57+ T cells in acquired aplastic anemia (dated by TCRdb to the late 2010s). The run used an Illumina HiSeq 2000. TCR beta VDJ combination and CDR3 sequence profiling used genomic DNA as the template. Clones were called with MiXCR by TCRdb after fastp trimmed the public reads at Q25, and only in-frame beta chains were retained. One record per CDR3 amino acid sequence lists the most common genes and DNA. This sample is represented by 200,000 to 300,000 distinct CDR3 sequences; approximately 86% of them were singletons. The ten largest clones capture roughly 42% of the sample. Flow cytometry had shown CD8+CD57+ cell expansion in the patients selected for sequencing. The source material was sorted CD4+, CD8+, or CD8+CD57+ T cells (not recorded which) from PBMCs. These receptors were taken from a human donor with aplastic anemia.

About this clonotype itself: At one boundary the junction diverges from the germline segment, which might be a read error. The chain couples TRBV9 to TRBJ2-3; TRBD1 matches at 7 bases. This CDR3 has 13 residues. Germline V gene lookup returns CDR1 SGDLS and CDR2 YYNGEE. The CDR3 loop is CASTVGGANDEQF. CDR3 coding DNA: TGTGCCAGCACCGTAGGGGGCGCGAACGATGAGCAGTTT.

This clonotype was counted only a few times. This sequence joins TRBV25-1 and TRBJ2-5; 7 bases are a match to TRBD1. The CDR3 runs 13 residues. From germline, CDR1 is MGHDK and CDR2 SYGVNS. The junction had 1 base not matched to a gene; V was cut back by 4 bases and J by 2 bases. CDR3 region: CASSVQGQETQYF. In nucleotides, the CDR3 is TGTGCCAGCAGTGTACAGGGGCAAGAGACCCAGTACTTC.

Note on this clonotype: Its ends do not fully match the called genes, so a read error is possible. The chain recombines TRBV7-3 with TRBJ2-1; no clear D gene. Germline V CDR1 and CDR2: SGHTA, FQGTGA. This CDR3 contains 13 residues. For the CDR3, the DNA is TGTGCCAGCTCAGATGAGGCCATCGCCGTTGAACACTTC. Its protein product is CASSDEAIAVEHF.

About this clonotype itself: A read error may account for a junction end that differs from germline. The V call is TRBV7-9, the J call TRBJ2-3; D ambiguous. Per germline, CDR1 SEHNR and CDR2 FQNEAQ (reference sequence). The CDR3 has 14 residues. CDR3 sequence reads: CASSLEGSAESDEF. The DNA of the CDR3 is TGTGCCAGCAGCTTAGAGGGAAGCGCGGAGAGCGATGAGTTT.

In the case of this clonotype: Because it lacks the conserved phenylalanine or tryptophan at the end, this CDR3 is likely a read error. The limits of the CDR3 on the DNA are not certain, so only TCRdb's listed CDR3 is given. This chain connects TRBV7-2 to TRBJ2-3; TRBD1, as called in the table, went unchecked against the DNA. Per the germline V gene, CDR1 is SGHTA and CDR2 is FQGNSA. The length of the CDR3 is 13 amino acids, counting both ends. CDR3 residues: CASSGGQGSNYGY.

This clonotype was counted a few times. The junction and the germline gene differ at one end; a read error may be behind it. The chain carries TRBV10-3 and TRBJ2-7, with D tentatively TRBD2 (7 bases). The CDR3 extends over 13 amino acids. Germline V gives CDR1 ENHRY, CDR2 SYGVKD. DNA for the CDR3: TGTGCCAGCAGTCTAGGGGGGGTCTACGAGCAGTACTTC. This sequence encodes CASSLGGVYEQYF.

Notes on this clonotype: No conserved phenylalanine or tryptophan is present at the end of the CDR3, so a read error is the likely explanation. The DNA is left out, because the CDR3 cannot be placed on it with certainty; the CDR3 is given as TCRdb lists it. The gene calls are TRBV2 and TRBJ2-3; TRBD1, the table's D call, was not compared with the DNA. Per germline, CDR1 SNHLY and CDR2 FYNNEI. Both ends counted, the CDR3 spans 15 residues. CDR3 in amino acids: CASSVGGQGTDTEYL.

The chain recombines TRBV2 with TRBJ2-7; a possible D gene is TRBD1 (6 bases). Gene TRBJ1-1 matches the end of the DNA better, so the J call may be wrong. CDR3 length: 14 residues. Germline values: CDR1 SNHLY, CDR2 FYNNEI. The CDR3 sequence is CASVKGGVWTEAFF. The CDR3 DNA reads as TGTGCCAGCGTAAAGGGGGGCGTATGGACTGAAGCTTTCTTT.

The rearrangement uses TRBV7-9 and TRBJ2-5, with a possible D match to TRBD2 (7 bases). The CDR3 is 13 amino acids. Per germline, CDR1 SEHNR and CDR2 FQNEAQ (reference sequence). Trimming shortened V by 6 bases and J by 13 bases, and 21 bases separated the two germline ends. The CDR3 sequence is CASSFRGNGGRYF. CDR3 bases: TGTGCCAGCAGTTTCCGAGGAAACGGGGGGCGGTACTTC. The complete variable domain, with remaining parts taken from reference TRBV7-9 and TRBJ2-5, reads DTGVSQNPRHKITKRGQNVTFRCDPISEHNRLYWYRQTLGQGPEFLTYFQNEAQLEKSRLLSDRFSAERPKGSFSTLEIQRTEQGDSAMYLCASSFRGNGGRYFGPGTRLLVL.

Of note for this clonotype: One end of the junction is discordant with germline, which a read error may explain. The CDR3 DNA sequence: TGTGCCAGCGGGGGAGGGGGGGCAGATAAGCAGTATTTT. This encodes CASGGGGADKQYF. The chain combines TRBV2 with TRBJ2-1; D might be TRBD2 (7 bases). The tail of the sequence fits TRBJ2-3 better, so the J call may be wrong. The germline gives CDR1 SNHLY, CDR2 FYNNEI. The CDR3 spans 13 residues.

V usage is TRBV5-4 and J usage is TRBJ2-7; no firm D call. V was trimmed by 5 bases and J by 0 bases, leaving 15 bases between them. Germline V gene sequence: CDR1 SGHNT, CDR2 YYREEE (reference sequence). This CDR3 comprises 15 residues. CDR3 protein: CASSGKGMSSYEQYF. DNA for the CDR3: TGTGCCAGCAGTGGGAAGGGAATGAGCTCCTACGAGCAGTACTTC.

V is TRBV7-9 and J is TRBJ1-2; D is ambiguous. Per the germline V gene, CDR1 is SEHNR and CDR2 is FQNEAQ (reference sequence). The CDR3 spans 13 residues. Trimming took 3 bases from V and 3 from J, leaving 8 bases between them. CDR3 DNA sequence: TGTGCCAGCAGCTTGGACGCCGACTATGGCTACACCTTC. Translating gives CASSLDADYGYTF. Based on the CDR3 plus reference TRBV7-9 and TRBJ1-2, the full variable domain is DTGVSQNPRHKITKRGQNVTFRCDPISEHNRLYWYRQTLGQGPEFLTYFQNEAQLEKSRLLSDRFSAERPKGSFSTLEIQRTEQGDSAMYLCASSLDADYGYTFGSGTRLTVV.

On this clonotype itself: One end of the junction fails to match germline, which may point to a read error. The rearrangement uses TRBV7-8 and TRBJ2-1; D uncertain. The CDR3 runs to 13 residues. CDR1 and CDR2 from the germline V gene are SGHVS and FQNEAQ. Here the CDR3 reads CASSVQAIREQLF. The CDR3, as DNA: TGTGCCAGCAGTGTTCAGGCAATCCGTGAGCAGCTCTTC.

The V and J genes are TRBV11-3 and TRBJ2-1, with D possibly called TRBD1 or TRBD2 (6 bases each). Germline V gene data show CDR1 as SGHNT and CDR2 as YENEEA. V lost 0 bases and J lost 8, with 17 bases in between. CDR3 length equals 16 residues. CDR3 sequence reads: CASSLEIRGGSDEQFF. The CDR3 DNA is TGTGCCAGCAGCTTAGAAATAAGAGGGGGGAGCGATGAGCAGTTCTTC.

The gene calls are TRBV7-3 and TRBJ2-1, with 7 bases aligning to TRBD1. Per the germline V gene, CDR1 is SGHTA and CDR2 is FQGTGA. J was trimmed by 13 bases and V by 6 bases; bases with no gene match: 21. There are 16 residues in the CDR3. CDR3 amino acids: CASRSGTDPDNSPQFF. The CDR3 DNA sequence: TGTGCCAGCAGGTCAGGGACAGATCCCGATAATTCACCCCAGTTCTTC. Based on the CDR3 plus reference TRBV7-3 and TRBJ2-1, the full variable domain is GAGVSQTPSNKVTEKGKYVELRCDPISGHTALYWYRQSLGQGPEFLIYFQGTGAADDSGLPNDRFFAVRPEGSVSTLKIQRTERGDSAVYLCASRSGTDPDNSPQFFGPGTRLTVL.

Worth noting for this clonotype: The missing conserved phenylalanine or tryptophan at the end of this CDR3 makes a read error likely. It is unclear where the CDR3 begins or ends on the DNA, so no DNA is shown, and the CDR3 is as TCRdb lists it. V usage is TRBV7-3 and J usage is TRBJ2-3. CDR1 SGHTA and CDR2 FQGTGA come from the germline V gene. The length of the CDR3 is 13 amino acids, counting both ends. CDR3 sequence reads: CASSYHPEGTAFS.

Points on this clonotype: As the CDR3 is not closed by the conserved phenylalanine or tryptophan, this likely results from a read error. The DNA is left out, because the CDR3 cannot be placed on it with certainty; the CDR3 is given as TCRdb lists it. This CDR3 reads CASSLGAFHEPCT. The chain joins TRBV7-9 to TRBJ2-1; the listed D gene, TRBD1, was not tested against the DNA. Both ends counted, the CDR3 spans 13 residues. Per the germline V gene, CDR1 is SEHNR and CDR2 is FQNEAQ (reference sequence).

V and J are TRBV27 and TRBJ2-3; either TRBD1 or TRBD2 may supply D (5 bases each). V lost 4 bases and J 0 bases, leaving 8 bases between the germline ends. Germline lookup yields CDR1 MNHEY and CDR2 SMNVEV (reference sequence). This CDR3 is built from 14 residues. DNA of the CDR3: TGTGCCAGCAGTTACCGGGACAGCACAGATACGCAGTATTTT. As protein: CASSYRDSTDTQYF.

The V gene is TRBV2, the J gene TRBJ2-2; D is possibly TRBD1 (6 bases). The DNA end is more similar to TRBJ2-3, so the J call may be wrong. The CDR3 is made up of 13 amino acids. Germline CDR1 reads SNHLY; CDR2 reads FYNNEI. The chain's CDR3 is CASGAGDTGEQYF. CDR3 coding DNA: TGTGCCAGCGGGGCCGGGGACACCGGGGAGCAGTATTTT.

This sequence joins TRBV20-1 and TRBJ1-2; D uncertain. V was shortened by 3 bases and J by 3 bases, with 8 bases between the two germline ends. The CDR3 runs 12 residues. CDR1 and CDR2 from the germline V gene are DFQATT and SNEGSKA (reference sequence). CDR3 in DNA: TGCAGTGCTAGGATGGGCTACTATGGCTACACCTTC. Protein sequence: CSARMGYYGYTF.

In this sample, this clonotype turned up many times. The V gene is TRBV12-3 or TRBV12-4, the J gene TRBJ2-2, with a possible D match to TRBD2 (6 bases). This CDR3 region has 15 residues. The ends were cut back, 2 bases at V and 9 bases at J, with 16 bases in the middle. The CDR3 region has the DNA TGTGCCAGCAGTTTACGACAGAGGAGGGGCCGGGAGCTGTTTTTT. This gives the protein CASSLRQRRGRELFF.

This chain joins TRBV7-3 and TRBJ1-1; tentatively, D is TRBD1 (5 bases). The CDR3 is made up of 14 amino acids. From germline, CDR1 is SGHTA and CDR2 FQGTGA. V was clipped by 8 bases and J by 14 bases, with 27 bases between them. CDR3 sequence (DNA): TGTGCCAGCTCAAGAGGGGCCAACGCCGTTGAACACTTCTTT. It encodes CASSRGANAVEHFF.

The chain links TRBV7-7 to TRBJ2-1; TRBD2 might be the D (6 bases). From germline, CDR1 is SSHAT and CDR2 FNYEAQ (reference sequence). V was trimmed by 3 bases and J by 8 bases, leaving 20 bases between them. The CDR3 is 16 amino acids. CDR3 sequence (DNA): TGTGCCAGCAGCTTTGCGGGAAGCGCCGATACCGATGAGCAGTTCTTC. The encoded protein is CASSFAGSADTDEQFF.

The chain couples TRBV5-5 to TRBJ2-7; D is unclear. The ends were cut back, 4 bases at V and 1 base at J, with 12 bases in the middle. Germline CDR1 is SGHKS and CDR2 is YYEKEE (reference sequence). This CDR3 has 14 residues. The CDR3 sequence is CASSPQRTSYEQYF. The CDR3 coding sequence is TGTGCCAGCAGCCCACAAAGAACTTCCTACGAGCAGTACTTC.

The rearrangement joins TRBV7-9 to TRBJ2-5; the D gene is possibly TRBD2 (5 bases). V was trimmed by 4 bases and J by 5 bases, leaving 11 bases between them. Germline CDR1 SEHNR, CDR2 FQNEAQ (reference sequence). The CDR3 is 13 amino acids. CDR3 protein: CASSSGLDETQYF. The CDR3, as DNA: TGTGCCAGCAGCTCTGGACTCGACGAGACCCAGTACTTC.

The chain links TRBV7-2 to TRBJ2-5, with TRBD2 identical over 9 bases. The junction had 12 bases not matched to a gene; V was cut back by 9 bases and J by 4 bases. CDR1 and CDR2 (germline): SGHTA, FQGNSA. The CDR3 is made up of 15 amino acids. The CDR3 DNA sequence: TGTGCCAGTTCCCCCCAAGCGGGGGGAGGAGAGACCCAGTACTTC. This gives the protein CASSPQAGGGETQYF.

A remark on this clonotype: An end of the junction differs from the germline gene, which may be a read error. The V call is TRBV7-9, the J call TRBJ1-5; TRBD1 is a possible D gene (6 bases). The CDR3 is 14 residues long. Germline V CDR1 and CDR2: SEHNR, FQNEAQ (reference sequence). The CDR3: CASSFQRSGGPHDF. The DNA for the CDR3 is TGTGCCAGCAGCTTTCAAAGAAGCGGGGGGCCCCATGATTTT.

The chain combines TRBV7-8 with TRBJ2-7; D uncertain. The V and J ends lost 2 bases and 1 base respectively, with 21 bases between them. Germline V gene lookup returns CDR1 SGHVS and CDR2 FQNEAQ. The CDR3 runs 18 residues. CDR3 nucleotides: TGTGCCAGCAGCTTACCTCCAGGCGCCGCTGCCCAGTCCTACGAGCAGTACGTC. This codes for CASSLPPGAAAQSYEQYV.